One and the same sample provided the 10 T cell receptor beta chains below, sequenced in a study of blood T cell repertoires in COVID-19. Assay: immunoSEQ multiplex PCR; the TCRdb copy retains only in-frame clones and omits some. The table lists over 45,000 clones, roughly 89% of them singletons. Sequences were obtained from peripheral blood. The receptors stem from a man aged 40-49 years with COVID-19, enrolled during active disease.

The gene calls are TRBV5-4 and TRBJ2-7; 8 nucleotides line up with TRBD2. This CDR3 contains 12 residues. The germline CDR1 and CDR2 sequences are SGHNT and YYREEE (reference sequence). V was clipped by 4 bases and J by 4 bases; unmatched bases: 1. The CDR3 nucleotides are TGTGCCAGCAGCCGGGGGGGGTACGAGCAGTACTTC. Amino acid sequence: CASSRGGYEQYF.

The rearrangement links TRBV12-2 to TRBJ2-3; the table's D call, TRBD2, was not checked against the DNA. TRBV12-2 is given as a pseudogene. This CDR3 has 11 amino acids. The CDR3 loop reads CAPGDTDTQYF. The CDR3 nucleotides are TGTGCACCGGGGGACACAGATACGCAGTATTTT.

This chain uses TRBV3-1 (or the pseudogene TRBV3-2) with TRBJ1-2, with D hard to call. The V and J ends lost 4 bases and 7 bases respectively, with 16 bases between them. Germline CDR1 and CDR2: LGHDT and YNNKEL (reference sequence). The CDR3 is made up of 14 amino acids. CDR3 nucleotide sequence: TGTGCCAGCAGCCTGGGTCCAGCGGAGGGTGGCTACACCTTC. Translating gives CASSLGPAEGGYTF.

The chain combines TRBV6-6 with TRBJ1-5; D is uncertain. V lost 5 bases and J lost 4, with 9 bases in between. Germline loops: CDR1 MNHNY, CDR2 SVGAGI (reference sequence). The CDR3 extends over 13 amino acids. The CDR3 sequence is CASSHEVNQPQHF. The CDR3 DNA sequence: TGTGCCAGCAGTCACGAGGTGAATCAGCCCCAGCATTTT.

On this clone itself: At one end, the junction sequence differs from germline, possibly due to a read error. The CDR3 region is CASRFGRGLGQPQHF. CDR3 nucleotide sequence: TGTGCCAGCCGCTTCGGACGCGGGCTAGGGCAGCCCCAGCATTTT. This chain joins TRBV7-2 and TRBJ1-5, with D hard to call. Germline CDR1 is SGHTA and CDR2 is FQGNSA. The CDR3 spans 15 residues.

The chain combines TRBV2 with TRBJ2-2, with a weak D call TRBD1 (5 bases). CDR1 and CDR2 from the germline V gene are SNHLY and FYNNEI. V lost 4 bases to trimming and J lost 6 bases, with 6 bases between them. The CDR3 loop spans 12 amino acids. The CDR3 DNA reads as TGTGCCAGCAGTGTAGGGGCCGGGGAGCTGTTTTTT. Residues: CASSVGAGELFF. Filled out from reference TRBV2 and TRBJ2-2, the complete variable domain reads EPEVTQTPSHQVTQMGQEVILRCVPISNHLYFYWYRQILGQKVEFLVSFYNNEISEKSEIFDDQFSVERPDGSNFTLKIRSTKLEDSAMYFCASSVGAGELFFGEGSRLTVL.

V usage is TRBV5-6 and J usage is TRBJ2-3; tentatively, D is TRBD1 (6 bases). This CDR3 comprises 16 residues. Germline lookup yields CDR1 SGHDT and CDR2 YYEEEE. The V and J ends lost 4 bases and 3 bases respectively, with 18 bases between them. CDR3 coding DNA: TGTGCCAGCAGCGCTGGGACAAGGGGAAAAACAGATACGCAGTATTTT. It specifies CASSAGTRGKTDTQYF.

This clone was picked up a small number of times. This chain joins TRBV6-5 and TRBJ1-1, with 7 bases fitting TRBD1. The CDR3 is made up of 13 amino acids. Germline CDR1 MNHEY, CDR2 SVGAGI. V was pared by 10 bases and J by 1 base, with 6 bases of the junction left unmatched. CDR3 nucleotides: TGTGCCACCAACAGGGGTGGGAACACTGAAGCTTTCTTT. Amino acids: CATNRGGNTEAFF.

For this clone: One end of the junction fails to match germline, which may point to a read error. The chain uses TRBV11-2 and TRBJ2-7; D may be TRBD2 (5 bases). CDR1 is SGHAT, CDR2 FQNNGV, per germline. CDR3 length: 14 residues. CDR3: CASSLERGSYEQYF. The CDR3 DNA follows: TGTGCCAGCAGCCTAGAGCGAGGGTCCTACGAGCAGTACTTC.

The chain uses TRBV4-1 and TRBJ2-7, with 10 bases aligning to TRBD1. CDR1 is MGHRA and CDR2 is YSYEKL in the germline V gene. CDR3 length: 14 residues. Trimming at V came to 3 bases and at J to 4 bases, leaving 3 bases not matched to a gene. CDR3 coding DNA: TGCGCCAGCAGCCAGCGACAGGGGGCTTACGAGCAGTACTTC. Its translation is CASSQRQGAYEQYF.